This T cell receptor (beta chain) appears in the sequencing data of a study of blood T cell repertoires in COVID-19. In the study overall: COVID-19 samples collected from the United States, Italy and Spain covered acute and convalescent phases. T cells, B-cell-depleted T cells, or PBMCs supplied cDNA or gDNA.

Germline V gives CDR1 MGHRA, CDR2 YSYEKL. Trimming pared 2 bases from V and 8 bases from J, leaving 12 bases between. The CDR3 runs 14 residues. This clone was seen more than once but under ten times. As handled by the study authors: Reference gene primer amplification gave estimated nucleated cell counts. TCRdb keeps only in-frame clones here, not all; method: immunoSEQ multiplex PCR. V and J calls and clone size are copied from that table; D and trimming were computed from the DNA. Here the sample spans about 270,000 clones, roughly nine tenths being singletons. The specimen sequenced was peripheral blood. The source of this sequence is a man aged 35-49 years with active or convalescent COVID-19. This rearrangement joins TRBV4-1 to TRBJ1-4; unclear D gene. In DNA, the CDR3 is TGCGCCAGCAGCCAAAGATCCGCCGGGGAAAAACTGTTTTTT. Its translation is CASSQRSAGEKLFF.